This TCR beta chain was recovered during a study of T cells in localized non-small cell lung cancer. TCRdb's copy holds only in-frame clones and misses some; the assay was immunoSEQ multiplex PCR. Of about 33,000 clones in the sample, roughly 90% are singletons; the top ten hold around 3.9%. Looked up from germline, CDR1 is PRHDT and CDR2 is FYEKMQ (reference sequence). With 7 bases removed from V and 1 base from J, the gap between germline ends came to 10 bases. The CDR3 spans 13 residues. There are a few counts of this clone. Its target is not known. Study-wide points: Appearing in adjacent lung were a median roughly 60 of the top 100 tumor clones.

Source: peripheral blood, taken before any cancer treatment. The sequence was collected from a man aged 40 to 70 with stage I lung adenocarcinoma. The chain employs TRBV13 and TRBJ1-1, with a possible D match to TRBD1 (6 bases). The CDR3 coding sequence is TGTGCCAGCAATACAGGGCGGAACACTGAAGCTTTCTTT. Amino acid sequence: CASNTGRNTEAFF.